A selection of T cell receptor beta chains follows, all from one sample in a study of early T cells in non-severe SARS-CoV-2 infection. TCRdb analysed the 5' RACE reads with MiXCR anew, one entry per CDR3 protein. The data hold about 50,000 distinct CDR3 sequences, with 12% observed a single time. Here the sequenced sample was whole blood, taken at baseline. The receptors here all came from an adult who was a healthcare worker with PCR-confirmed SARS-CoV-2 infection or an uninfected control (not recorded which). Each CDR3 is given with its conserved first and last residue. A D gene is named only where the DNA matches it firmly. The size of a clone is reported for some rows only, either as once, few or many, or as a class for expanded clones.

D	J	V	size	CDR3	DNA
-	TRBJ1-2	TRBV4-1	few	CASSQEATGLAGYTF	TGCGCCAGCAGCCAAGAGGCAACCGGACTGGCTGGCTACACCTTC
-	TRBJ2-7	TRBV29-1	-	CSGGDGYEQYF	TGCAGCGGGGGGGACGGCTACGAGCAGTACTTC
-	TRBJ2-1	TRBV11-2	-	CASSLASLKGEQFF	TGTGCCAGCAGCTTAGCGTCCCTAAAGGGTGAGCAGTTCTTC
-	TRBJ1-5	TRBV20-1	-	CSARRRGGDGQPQHF	TGCAGTGCTAGGAGGCGAGGAGGGGACGGGCAGCCCCAGCATTTT
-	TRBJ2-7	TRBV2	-	CASSHPIYEQYF	TGTGCCAGCAGTCACCCAATCTACGAGCAGTACTTC
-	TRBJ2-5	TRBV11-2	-	CASSFQGLYQETQYF	TGTGCCAGCAGCTTTCAGGGCCTGTACCAAGAGACCCAGTACTTC
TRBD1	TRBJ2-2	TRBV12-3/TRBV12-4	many	CASSLLRGPRTGELFF	TGTGCCAGCAGTTTACTCAGGGGGCCACGCACCGGGGAGCTGTTTTTT
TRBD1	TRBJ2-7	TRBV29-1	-	CSVGQGYYEQYF	TGCAGCGTGGGACAGGGATACTACGAGCAGTACTTC
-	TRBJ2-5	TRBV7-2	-	CASSSRSQETQYF	TGTGCCAGCAGCTCCAGGTCCCAAGAGACCCAGTACTTC
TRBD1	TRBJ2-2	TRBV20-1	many	CSALPGQVNTGELFF	TGCAGTGCTCTACCGGGACAGGTTAACACCGGGGAGCTGTTTTTT
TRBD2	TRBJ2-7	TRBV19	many	CASSQPPLAGSYEQYF	TGTGCCAGTAGTCAACCGCCTTTAGCGGGCTCCTACGAGCAGTACTTC
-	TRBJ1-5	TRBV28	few	CASSLEQPQHF	TGTGCCAGCAGTTTGGAGCAGCCCCAGCATTTT
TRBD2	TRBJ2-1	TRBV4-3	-	CASSPGLAGESSYNEQFF	TGCGCCAGCAGCCCCGGACTAGCGGGAGAATCGTCCTACAATGAGCAGTTCTTC
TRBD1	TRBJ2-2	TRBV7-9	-	CASSSPPGQEEAGELFF	TGTGCCAGCAGCTCGCCTCCCGGACAGGAGGAAGCCGGGGAGCTGTTTTTT
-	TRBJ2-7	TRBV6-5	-	CASSYSGGAGYEQYF	TGTGCCAGCAGTTACTCTGGGGGCGCGGGCTACGAGCAGTACTTC
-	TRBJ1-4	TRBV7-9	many	CASSRVGDPTNEKLFF	TGTGCCAGCAGCCGAGTGGGAGACCCAACTAATGAAAAACTGTTTTTT
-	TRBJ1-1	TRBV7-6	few	CASSTQRYTEAFF	TGTGCCAGCAGCACACAACGGTACACTGAAGCTTTCTTT
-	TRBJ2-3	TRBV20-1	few	CSARLGGITDTQYF	TGCAGTGCTAGACTCGGCGGAATCACAGATACGCAGTATTTT
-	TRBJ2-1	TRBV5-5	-	CASSLGRSSYNEQFF	TGTGCCAGCAGCTTGGGAAGAAGCTCCTACAATGAGCAGTTCTTC
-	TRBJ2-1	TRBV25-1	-	CASSELASSYNEQFF	TGTGCCAGCAGTGAATTGGCTAGCTCCTACAATGAGCAGTTCTTC
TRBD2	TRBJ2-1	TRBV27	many	CASSFTSGRVGEQFF	TGTGCCAGCAGTTTTACTAGCGGGAGAGTTGGTGAGCAGTTCTTC
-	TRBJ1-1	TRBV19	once	CASSFGLTEAFF	TGTGCCAGTAGTTTCGGACTCACTGAAGCTTTCTTT
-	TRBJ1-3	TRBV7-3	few	CASSLGNSGNTIYF	TGTGCCAGCAGCTTAGGAAACTCTGGAAACACCATATATTTT
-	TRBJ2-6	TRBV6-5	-	CASSSRTKPSSGANVLTF	TGTGCCAGCAGTTCCCGGACTAAACCCTCCTCTGGGGCCAACGTCCTGACTTTC
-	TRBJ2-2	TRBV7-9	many	CASSFGSENTGELFF	TGTGCCAGCAGCTTTGGTTCCGAGAACACCGGGGAGCTGTTTTTT
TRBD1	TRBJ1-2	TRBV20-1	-	CSATGGGLQGTYGYTF	TGCAGTGCTACAGGAGGGGGATTACAGGGGACCTATGGCTACACCTTC
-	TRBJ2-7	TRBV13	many	CASSQTRRTDSSYEQYF	TGTGCCAGCAGCCAGACCCGGAGGACCGATAGCTCCTACGAGCAGTACTTC
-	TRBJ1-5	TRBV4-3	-	CASSQDSSLNQPQHF	TGCGCCAGCAGCCAAGATTCTTCGCTCAATCAGCCCCAGCATTTT
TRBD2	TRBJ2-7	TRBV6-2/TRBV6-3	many	CASSYTSGSYEQYF	TGTGCCAGCAGTTACACTAGCGGGTCCTACGAGCAGTACTTC
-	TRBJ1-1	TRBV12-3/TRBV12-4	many	CASRFSGRQNTEAFF	TGTGCCAGCAGGTTTAGTGGCAGGCAGAACACTGAAGCTTTCTTT
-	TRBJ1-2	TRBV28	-	CACRRGGISYGYTF	TGTGCCTGCCGTAGGGGAGGGATCAGCTATGGCTACACCTTC
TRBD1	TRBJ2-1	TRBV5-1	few	CASSRGQVDNEQFF	TGCGCCAGCAGCCGCGGACAGGTTGACAATGAGCAGTTCTTC
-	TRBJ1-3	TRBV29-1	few	CSVDEGQGGNTIYF	TGCAGCGTCGACGAGGGCCAAGGTGGAAACACCATATATTTT
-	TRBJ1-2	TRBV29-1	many	CSVEDSPIGYTF	TGCAGCGTTGAAGACTCCCCGATTGGCTACACCTTC
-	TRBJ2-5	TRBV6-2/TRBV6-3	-	CASSPNSAQETQYF	TGTGCCAGCAGCCCGAATAGCGCCCAAGAGACCCAGTACTTC
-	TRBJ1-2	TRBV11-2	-	CASRPGTTSGYTF	TGTGCCAGCAGACCCGGGACAACGTCTGGCTACACCTTC
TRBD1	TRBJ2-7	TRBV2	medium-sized	CASSVTGEIEQYF	TGTGCCAGCAGTGTCACAGGGGAGATCGAGCAGTACTTC
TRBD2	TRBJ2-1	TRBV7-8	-	CASSRRGLEDNEQFF	TGTGCCAGCAGCCGACGGGGACTAGAAGACAATGAGCAGTTCTTC
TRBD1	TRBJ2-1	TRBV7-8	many	CASSLVSDRVDEQFF	TGTGCCAGCAGCTTAGTCTCCGACAGGGTGGATGAGCAGTTCTTC
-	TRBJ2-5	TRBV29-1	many	CSVPREQETQYF	TGCAGCGTGCCTAGGGAGCAAGAGACCCAGTACTTC
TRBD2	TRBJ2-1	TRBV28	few	CASSSPGLAGDNEQFF	TGTGCCAGCAGTTCCCCGGGACTAGCGGGAGACAATGAGCAGTTCTTC